This record looks at one TCR beta chain sequence and its context. The V end lost 0 bases, the J end lost 0 bases, and 12 bases lay between the germline ends. CDR3 size: 16 residues. In germline, CDR1 is SGHRS, CDR2 YFSETQ. The record originates from a study of blood T cell repertoires in COVID-19. Data came from immunoSEQ multiplex PCR; TCRdb stores just in-frame clones and leaves some out. The profile shows about 83,000 clones, more than 75% of them singletons. This sequence joins TRBV5-1 and TRBJ1-1; D not certain. Material: peripheral blood. The sequence came from a man at least 80 years old with active or convalescent COVID-19. CDR3: CASSLAATGMNTEAFF. The CDR3 bases are TGCGCCAGCAGCTTGGCCGCTACGGGTATGAACACTGAAGCTTTCTTT.